These 25 T cell receptor beta chains share one sample of origin, sequenced in a study of CD8 T cells in Susac syndrome. Reverse transcription of roughly 0.5 to 1 ug RNA used random hexamers. MiXCR was run by TCRdb on the immunoSEQ multiplex PCR reads, yielding one entry per CDR3 protein. Of about 140,000 distinct CDR3 sequences listed, approximately 95% are singletons. The sample taken for sequencing was CD4+ T cells from PBMCs. Receptors were obtained from a human donor with Susac syndrome.

The sample holds one count of this clonotype. The genes are TRBV20-1 and TRBJ2-3; D gene uncertain. V gave up 2 bases and J gave up 2 bases, with 11 bases separating them. Germline values: CDR1 DFQATT, CDR2 SNEGSKA (reference sequence). The CDR3 loop spans 14 amino acids. Written as DNA, the CDR3 is TGCAGTGCTAGATACCAGCTATCCACAGATACGCAGTATTTT. This encodes CSARYQLSTDTQYF.

The J gene is TRBJ2-4, the V gene TRBV6-5, with a possible D match to TRBD1 (5 bases). The CDR3 has 13 residues. Germline CDR1 and CDR2: MNHEY and SVGAGI. Trimming shortened V by 7 bases and J by 9 bases, and 16 bases separated the two germline ends. CDR3 DNA sequence: TGTGCCAGCAAGGCCAGGGATCGGGTCATTCAGTACTTC. It codes for CASKARDRVIQYF.

V and J are TRBV20-1 and TRBJ1-5, with D perhaps matching TRBD1 (6 bases). The CDR3 is 17 residues long. Trimming removed 2 bases at V and 1 base at J, with 18 bases between. Germline V gives CDR1 DFQATT, CDR2 SNEGSKA (reference sequence). CDR3 residues: CSARSGEGVASNQPQHF. In nucleotides, the CDR3 is TGCAGTGCTAGATCAGGGGAAGGTGTGGCGAGCAATCAGCCCCAGCATTTT.

This sequence joins TRBV30 and TRBJ1-5; D is undetermined. The CDR3 totals 15 residues. Trimming stripped 1 base from V and 0 bases from J, with 10 bases between. Germline lookup yields CDR1 GTSNPN and CDR2 SVGIG (reference sequence). CDR3 sequence reads: CAWSARGYSNQPQHF. Written as DNA, the CDR3 is TGTGCCTGGAGTGCGCGAGGTTATAGCAATCAGCCCCAGCATTTT. Supplemented by reference TRBV30 and TRBJ1-5, the full variable domain reads SQTIHQWPATLVQPVGSPLSLECTVEGTSNPNLYWYRQAAGRGLQLLFYSVGIGQISSEVPQNLSASRPQDRQFILSSKKLLLSDSGFYLCAWSARGYSNQPQHFGDGTRLSIL.

This clonotype was picked up one time. V usage is TRBV20-1 and J usage is TRBJ1-5; D might be TRBD1 (5 bases). The CDR3 is 12 amino acids. The V gene's germline CDR1 is DFQATT and CDR2 SNEGSKA (reference sequence). V gave up 2 bases and J gave up 7 bases, with 9 bases separating them. The chain's CDR3 is CSARRGSQPQHF. CDR3 nucleotides: TGCAGTGCTAGAAGGGGATCCCAGCCCCAGCATTTT.

This clonotype was picked up one time. This chain uses TRBV20-1 with TRBJ2-4; D gene uncertain. V was clipped by 4 bases and J by 8 bases, with 9 bases between them. This CDR3 is 11 amino acids long. CDR1 and CDR2 (germline): DFQATT, SNEGSKA (reference sequence). In nucleotides, the CDR3 is TGCAGTGCTATGCCTGAGGACATTCAGTACTTC. Amino acids: CSAMPEDIQYF.

The J gene is TRBJ2-1, the V gene TRBV23-1; 7 positions match TRBD1. TRBV23-1 is an open reading frame, and its role is uncertain. The junction had 4 bases not matched to a gene; V was cut back by 4 bases and J by 10 bases. This CDR3 has 12 amino acids. CDR3 DNA: TGCGCCAGCAGTCGACAGGGATGGGAGCAGTTCTTC. Amino acid sequence: CASSRQGWEQFF.

This clonotype was observed once. The genes are TRBV5-1 and TRBJ2-7; 11 bases map to TRBD2. This CDR3 region has 18 residues. CDR1 is SGHRS and CDR2 is YFSETQ in the germline V gene. Unmatched junction bases numbered 17, after V lost 4 bases and J lost 5 bases. CDR3 residues: CASSRPMTTSGKVDEQYF. The DNA of the CDR3 is TGCGCCAGCAGCCGCCCAATGACGACTAGCGGGAAGGTAGACGAGCAGTACTTC.

J is TRBJ2-7 and V is TRBV7-9; TRBD2 might be the D (6 bases). The length of the CDR3 is 13 residues. Germline values: CDR1 SEHNR, CDR2 FQNEAQ (reference sequence). Trimming removed 3 bases at V and 5 bases at J, with 11 bases between. In nucleotides, the CDR3 is TGTGCCAGCAGCTTCTTGGGGAGGCACGAGCAGTACTTC. This encodes CASSFLGRHEQYF.

The gene calls are TRBV12-3 or TRBV12-4 and TRBJ1-2; 9 bases agree with TRBD1. This CDR3 contains 13 residues. V gave up 5 bases and J gave up 5 bases; unmatched junction bases: 3. The CDR3 DNA is TGTGCCAGCAGTGCAGACAGGGGGTATGGCTACACCTTC. Protein: CASSADRGYGYTF.

The chain combines TRBV15 with TRBJ1-6, with 10 bases that match TRBD1. CDR1 and CDR2 (germline): LNHNV, YYDKDF (reference sequence). The CDR3 has 15 residues. V was pared by 0 bases and J by 10 bases, with 3 bases of the junction left unmatched. The DNA for the CDR3 is TGTGCCACCAGCAGAGATGTGACAGGGGGCTCACCCCTCCACTTT. As protein: CATSRDVTGGSPLHF.

This sequence joins TRBV7-3 and TRBJ2-4, with a weak D call TRBD2 (5 bases). This CDR3 is 17 amino acids long. The germline gives CDR1 SGHTA, CDR2 FQGTGA. Trimming shortened V by 5 bases and J by 0 bases, and 17 bases separated the two germline ends. CDR3 coding DNA: TGTGCCAGCAGCCCTTTGAGAGGGAGAATAGCCAAAAACATTCAGTACTTC. Protein sequence: CASSPLRGRIAKNIQYF.

The chain joins TRBV7-9 to TRBJ2-7, with 8 bases matching TRBD2. Germline loops: CDR1 SEHNR, CDR2 FQNEAQ (reference sequence). This CDR3 is 15 amino acids long. With 5 bases clipped from V and 5 bases from J, the junction kept 11 bases outside the gene matches. CDR3 region: CASSPLRGDGHEQYF. DNA of the CDR3: TGTGCCAGCAGCCCCCTGCGGGGGGACGGACACGAGCAGTACTTC.

The V gene is TRBV29-1, the J gene TRBJ2-3; D is perhaps TRBD1 (5 bases). The V gene lost 3 bases and the J gene lost 4 bases, with 11 bases spanning the gap. CDR1 is SQVTM, CDR2 ANQGSEA, per germline. This CDR3 has 13 residues. The CDR3 protein is CSVENRISDTQYF. DNA for the CDR3: TGCAGCGTTGAGAACAGGATCTCAGATACGCAGTATTTT.

The V and J genes are TRBV12-3 or TRBV12-4 and TRBJ2-2; a possible D gene is TRBD2 (5 bases). CDR3 length equals 13 residues. The germline V and J ends were trimmed by 6 bases and 5 bases, with 10 bases remaining between them. The CDR3 loop reads CASSRTSTGELFF. The CDR3 DNA reads TGTGCCAGCAGCCGAACTAGTACCGGGGAGCTGTTTTTT.

This chain joins TRBV12-3 or TRBV12-4 and TRBJ2-1, with TRBD2 identical over 7 bases. The trim removed 1 base at V and 15 bases at J, leaving 6 bases unmatched. The CDR3 is 12 residues long. In nucleotides, the CDR3 is TGTGCCAGCAGTTTAGGGGGGGGGTCTCGGTTCTTC. Amino acids: CASSLGGGSRFF.

The sample holds one count of this clonotype. The gene calls are TRBV2 and TRBJ1-1; D not certain. This CDR3 contains 12 residues. Trimming pared 8 bases from V and 0 bases from J, leaving 7 bases between. Germline V gene data show CDR1 as SNHLY and CDR2 as FYNNEI. CDR3: CASGVMNTEAFF. The DNA of the CDR3 is TGTGCCAGCGGAGTTATGAACACTGAAGCTTTCTTT.

The chain is built from TRBV3-1 and TRBJ1-1, with unresolved D. Germline lookup yields CDR1 LGHDT and CDR2 YNNKEL (reference sequence). The CDR3 consists of 14 residues. V was shortened by 1 base and J by 10 bases, with 16 bases between the two germline ends. CDR3 sequence reads: CASSQGWYAAPAFF. The CDR3 coding sequence is TGTGCCAGCAGCCAAGGTTGGTATGCGGCTCCAGCTTTCTTT.

The chain couples TRBV29-1 to TRBJ1-1; D is possibly TRBD1 (5 bases). V gave up 2 bases and J gave up 4 bases, with 11 bases separating them. The CDR3 sequence is 13 residues long. CDR1 is SQVTM, CDR2 ANQGSEA, per germline. For the CDR3, the DNA is TGCAGCGTTGAAAGAGTGGGGGGCACTGAAGCTTTCTTT. Translating it yields CSVERVGGTEAFF.

The CDR3 here is CATEGQANYGYTF. DNA of the CDR3: TGTGCCACGGAAGGACAGGCTAACTATGGCTACACCTTC. This rearrangement joins TRBV28 to TRBJ1-2, with TRBD1 identical over 7 bases. The V segment lost 10 bases and the J segment 0 bases; nucleotides outside the gene matches: 5. Per the germline V gene, CDR1 is MDHEN and CDR2 is SYDVKM. This CDR3 contains 13 residues.

J is TRBJ1-2 and V is TRBV10-3, with 7 bases fitting TRBD1. V shed 4 bases and J 2 bases; nucleotides not matched to a gene: 7. The CDR3 is 15 residues long. In germline, CDR1 is ENHRY, CDR2 SYGVKD. CDR3 residues: CAISGRDSFNYGYTF. CDR3 bases: TGTGCCATCAGTGGACGGGACAGTTTCAACTATGGCTACACCTTC.

CDR3 protein: CSARVSQGELYNEQFF. In DNA, the CDR3 is TGCAGTGCTAGAGTATCTCAGGGGGAACTTTACAATGAGCAGTTCTTC. The chain uses TRBV20-1 and TRBJ2-1, with TRBD1 matching over 7 bases. Trimming removed 1 base from V and 4 bases from J; junction bases left unmatched: 10. CDR1 is DFQATT, CDR2 SNEGSKA, per germline (reference sequence). CDR3 length: 16 residues.

The chain joins TRBV5-1 to TRBJ1-1; tentative D call: TRBD1 (6 bases). Trimming cost V 4 bases and J 0 bases, with 10 bases left between them. The germline V gene encodes CDR1 SGHRS and CDR2 YFSETQ. The CDR3 sequence is 14 residues long. The CDR3, as DNA: TGCGCCAGCAGCCCGGACAGTCTGAACACTGAAGCTTTCTTT. This translates into CASSPDSLNTEAFF.

The chain carries TRBV6-2 or TRBV6-3 and TRBJ2-5, with D perhaps matching TRBD1 or TRBD2 (5 bases each). The germline V gene encodes CDR1 MNHEY and CDR2 SVGEGT. V gave up 7 bases and J gave up 4 bases, with 10 bases separating them. The CDR3 covers 12 residues. CDR3 sequence reads: CASKVGGETQYF. In DNA form, the CDR3 reads TGTGCCAGCAAGGTTGGGGGAGAGACCCAGTACTTC.

The genes are TRBV20-1 and TRBJ2-3; 7 bases match TRBD2. V was pared by 3 bases and J by 9 bases, with 12 bases of the junction left unmatched. Germline-derived CDR1 and CDR2 are DFQATT and SNEGSKA (reference sequence). The CDR3 is 14 amino acids. The CDR3 spells CSASSASGVQTQYF. The CDR3 coding sequence is TGCAGTGCTAGCTCGGCTAGCGGAGTCCAAACGCAGTATTTT.